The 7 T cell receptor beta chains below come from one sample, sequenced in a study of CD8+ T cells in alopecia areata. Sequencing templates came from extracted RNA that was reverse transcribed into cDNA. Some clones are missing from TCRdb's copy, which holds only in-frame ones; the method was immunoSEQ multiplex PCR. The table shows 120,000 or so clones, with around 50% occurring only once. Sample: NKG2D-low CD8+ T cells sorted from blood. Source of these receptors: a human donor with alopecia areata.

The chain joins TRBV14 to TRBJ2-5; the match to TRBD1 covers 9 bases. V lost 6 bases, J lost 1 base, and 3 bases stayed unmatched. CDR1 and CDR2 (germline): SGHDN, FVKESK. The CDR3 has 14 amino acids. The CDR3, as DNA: TGTGCCAGCAGTCGGGACAGGGTCCAAGAGACCCAGTACTTC. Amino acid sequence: CASSRDRVQETQYF.

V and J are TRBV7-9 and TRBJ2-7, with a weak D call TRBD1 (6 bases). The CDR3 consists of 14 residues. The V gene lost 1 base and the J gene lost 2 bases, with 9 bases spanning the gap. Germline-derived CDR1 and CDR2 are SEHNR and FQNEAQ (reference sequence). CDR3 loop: CASSLEQGPYEQYF. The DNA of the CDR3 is TGTGCCAGCAGCTTAGAACAGGGACCCTACGAGCAGTACTTC.

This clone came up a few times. CDR3 in DNA: TGTGCCAGCGTAGGGGGCCCCTACGAGCAGTACTTC. It is translated as CASVGGPYEQYF. The V call is TRBV2, the J call TRBJ2-7; 7 bases match TRBD1. The CDR3 consists of 12 residues. V lost 8 bases, J lost 2 bases, and 3 bases stayed unmatched. The germline V gene has CDR1 SNHLY and CDR2 FYNNEI.

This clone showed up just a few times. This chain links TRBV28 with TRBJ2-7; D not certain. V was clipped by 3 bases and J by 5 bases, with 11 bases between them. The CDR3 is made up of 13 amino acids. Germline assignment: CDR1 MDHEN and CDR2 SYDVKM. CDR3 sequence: CASSLSSAHEQYF. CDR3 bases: TGTGCCAGCAGTTTGTCTAGTGCCCACGAGCAGTACTTC.

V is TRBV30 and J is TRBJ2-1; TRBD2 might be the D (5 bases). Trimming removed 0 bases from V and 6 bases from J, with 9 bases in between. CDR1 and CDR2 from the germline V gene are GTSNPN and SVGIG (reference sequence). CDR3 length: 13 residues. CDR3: CAWSVVGGNEQFF. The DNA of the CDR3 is TGTGCCTGGAGTGTCGTAGGAGGCAATGAGCAGTTCTTC.

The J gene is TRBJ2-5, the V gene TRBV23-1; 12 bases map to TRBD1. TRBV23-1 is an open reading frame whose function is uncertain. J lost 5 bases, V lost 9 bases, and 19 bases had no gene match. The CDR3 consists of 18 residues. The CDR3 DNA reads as TGCGCCAGTCCTGAGGGGGACAGGGGGCAAAAAGATAGCGAGACCCAGTACTTC. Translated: CASPEGDRGQKDSETQYF.

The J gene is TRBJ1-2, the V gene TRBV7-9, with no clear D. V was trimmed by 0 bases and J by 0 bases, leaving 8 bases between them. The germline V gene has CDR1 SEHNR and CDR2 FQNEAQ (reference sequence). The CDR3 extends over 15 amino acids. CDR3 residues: CASSLARTANYGYTF. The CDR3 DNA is TGTGCCAGCAGCTTAGCGCGCACGGCTAACTATGGCTACACCTTC. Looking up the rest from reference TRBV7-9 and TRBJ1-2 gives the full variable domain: DTGVSQNPRHKITKRGQNVTFRCDPISEHNRLYWYRQTLGQGPEFLTYFQNEAQLEKSRLLSDRFSAERPKGSFSTLEIQRTEQGDSAMYLCASSLARTANYGYTFGSGTRLTVV.